This T cell receptor beta chain was observed in a study of OX40 agonist ivuxolimab in advanced cancers. Study-wide background: The study reported partial responses in three patients: one hepatocellular carcinoma, two cutaneous melanoma.

Some clones are missing from TCRdb's copy, which holds only in-frame ones; the method was immunoSEQ multiplex PCR. The sample shows 90,000 to 120,000 clones, 80% to 95% of them seen only once. This clone came up once. Other DNA sequences in this specimen translate into the identical CDR3. The CDR3 runs 12 residues. The ends were cut back, 5 bases at V and 2 bases at J, with 4 bases in the middle. The germline gives CDR1 SGHAT, CDR2 FQNNGV. Here the sequenced sample was CD4+ or CD8+ T cells sorted from blood, taken in a trial of the OX40 agonist ivuxolimab. The V call is TRBV11-2, the J call TRBJ1-3; D gene ambiguous. The sequence derives from an adult with an advanced solid tumor such as melanoma, head and neck, liver or kidney cancer. CDR3 bases: TGTGCCAGCAGCCTCCCTGGAAACACCATATATTTT. Translation: CASSLPGNTIYF.